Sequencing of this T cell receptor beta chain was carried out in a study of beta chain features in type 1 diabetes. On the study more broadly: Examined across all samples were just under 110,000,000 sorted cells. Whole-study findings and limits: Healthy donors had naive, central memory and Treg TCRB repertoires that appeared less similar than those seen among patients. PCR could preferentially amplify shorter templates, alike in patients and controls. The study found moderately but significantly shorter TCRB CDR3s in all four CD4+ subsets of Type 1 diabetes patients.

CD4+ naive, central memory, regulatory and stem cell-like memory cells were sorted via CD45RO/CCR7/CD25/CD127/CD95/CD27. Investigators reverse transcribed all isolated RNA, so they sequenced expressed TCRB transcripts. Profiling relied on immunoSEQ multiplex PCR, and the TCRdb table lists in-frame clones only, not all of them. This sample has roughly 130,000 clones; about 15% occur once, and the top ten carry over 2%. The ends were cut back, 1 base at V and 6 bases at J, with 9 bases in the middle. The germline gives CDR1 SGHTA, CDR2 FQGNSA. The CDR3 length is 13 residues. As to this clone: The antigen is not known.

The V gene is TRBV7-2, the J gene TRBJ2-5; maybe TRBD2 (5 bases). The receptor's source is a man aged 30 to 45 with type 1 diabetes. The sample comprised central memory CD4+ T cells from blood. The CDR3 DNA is TGTGCCAGCAGCTTAGGGATCGGGAAGACCCAGTACTTC. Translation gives CASSLGIGKTQYF.